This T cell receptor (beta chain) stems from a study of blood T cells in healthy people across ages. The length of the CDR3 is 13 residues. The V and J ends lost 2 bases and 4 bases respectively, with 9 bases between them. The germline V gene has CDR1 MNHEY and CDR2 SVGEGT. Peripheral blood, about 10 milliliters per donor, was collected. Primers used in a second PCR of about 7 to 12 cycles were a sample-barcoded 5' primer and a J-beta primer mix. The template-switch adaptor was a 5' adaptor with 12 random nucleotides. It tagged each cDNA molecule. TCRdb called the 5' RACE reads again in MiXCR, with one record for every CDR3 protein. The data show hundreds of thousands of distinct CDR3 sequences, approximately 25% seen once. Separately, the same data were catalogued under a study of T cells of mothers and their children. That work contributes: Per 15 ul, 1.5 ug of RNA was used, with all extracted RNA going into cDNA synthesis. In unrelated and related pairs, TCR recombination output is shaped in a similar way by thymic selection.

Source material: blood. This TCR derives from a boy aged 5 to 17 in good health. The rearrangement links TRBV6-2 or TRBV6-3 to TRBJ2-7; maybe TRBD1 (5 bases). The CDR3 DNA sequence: TGTGCCAGCAGTTACGCTACAGGATACGAGCAGTACTTC. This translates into CASSYATGYEQYF.